What follows are 9 T cell receptor beta chains derived from one specimen sequenced in a study of response to subunit inactivated influenza vaccine. Via MiXCR, TCRdb re-called the RT-PCR reads, giving one row per CDR3 protein. The table includes some 500,000 distinct CDR3 sequences, approximately 13% detected once. The sequences come from PBMCs from blood, collected roughly 45 days after vaccination. These TCRs come from a man between 50 and 59 years old who received an inactivated influenza vaccine.

This clonotype came up many times. The chain employs TRBV5-1 and TRBJ2-1; 14 bases align to TRBD2. The germline gives CDR1 SGHRS, CDR2 YFSETQ. The CDR3 is 16 residues long. Losses at the gene ends were 6 bases for V and 7 bases for J; bases not matched to a gene: 9. CDR3 bases: TGCGCCAGCACCAAACCGGGACTAGCGGGAGCAAATGAGCAGTTCTTC. It specifies CASTKPGLAGANEQFF.

This clonotype appeared a few times. This chain uses TRBV19 with TRBJ2-1, with D possibly matching TRBD2 (5 bases). Germline V gives CDR1 LNHDA, CDR2 SQIVND (reference sequence). V lost 7 bases, J lost 6 bases, and 19 bases lay in between. The CDR3 is made up of 15 amino acids. CDR3 in amino acids: CASTYMARGGNEQFF. DNA for the CDR3: TGTGCCAGTACCTATATGGCTAGAGGAGGCAATGAGCAGTTCTTC.

This chain uses TRBV6-1 with TRBJ2-6; D not certain. CDR3 size: 14 residues. Deletions cut 3 bases from V and 0 bases from J, with 3 bases between. The germline V gene has CDR1 MNHNS and CDR2 SASEGT. The CDR3 loop reads CASSEGSGANVLTF. The DNA of the CDR3 is TGTGCCAGCAGTGAGGGCTCTGGGGCCAACGTCCTGACTTTC.

The chain is built from TRBV29-1 and TRBJ1-5, with D perhaps TRBD1 (6 bases). The CDR3 runs to 11 residues. Germline lookup yields CDR1 SQVTM and CDR2 ANQGSEA. V was trimmed by 4 bases and J by 11 bases, leaving 12 bases between them. The CDR3 DNA is TGCAGCGTTGTCTGGCAGGGGACCCAGCATTTT. This codes for CSVVWQGTQHF.

This clonotype was observed a few times. The chain links TRBV12-3 or TRBV12-4 to TRBJ1-2; D gene ambiguous. CDR3 length: 13 amino acids. The V gene lost 4 bases and the J gene lost 4 bases, with 10 bases spanning the gap. CDR3: CASSSAVPYGYTF. The DNA for the CDR3 is TGTGCCAGCAGTTCGGCCGTCCCCTATGGCTACACCTTC.

J is TRBJ2-1 and V is TRBV9, with 9 positions matching TRBD2. V was clipped by 3 bases and J by 7 bases; unmatched bases: 11. CDR3 length: 16 amino acids. Germline CDR1 SGDLS, CDR2 YYNGEE. CDR3 loop: CASSGVLSGSWNEQFF. The CDR3 coding sequence is TGTGCCAGCAGCGGAGTCCTTAGCGGGAGTTGGAATGAGCAGTTCTTC.

This clonotype was counted between two and nine times. The chain combines TRBV3-1 with TRBJ2-1; D not certain. V was trimmed by 0 bases and J by 4 bases, leaving 7 bases between them. In germline, CDR1 is LGHDT, CDR2 YNNKEL (reference sequence). The CDR3 spans 14 residues. DNA for the CDR3: TGTGCCAGCAGCCAAGATCTTCGTTACAATGAGCAGTTCTTC. It encodes CASSQDLRYNEQFF.

The chain couples TRBV24-1 to TRBJ2-2; the D gene is possibly TRBD1 (6 bases). CDR3 length: 15 amino acids. The germline gives CDR1 KGHDR, CDR2 SFDVKD. The germline V and J ends were trimmed by 3 bases and 4 bases, with 11 bases remaining between them. The DNA of the CDR3 is TGTGCCACCAGTGATGCAGGGGCCGCCACCGGGGAGCTGTTTTTT. Its protein product is CATSDAGAATGELFF.

This clonotype appeared a few times. The chain uses TRBV6-1 and TRBJ2-7; D may correspond to TRBD1 or TRBD2 (5 bases each). Trimming removed 6 bases at V and 0 bases at J, with 15 bases between. Germline values: CDR1 MNHNS, CDR2 SASEGT. CDR3 length equals 15 residues. CDR3 nucleotides: TGTGCCAGCAGAGGCTCCGGGACGGTCTCCTACGAGCAGTACTTC. Residues: CASRGSGTVSYEQYF.